A selection of T cell receptor beta chains follows, all from one sample in a study of T cells after yellow fever vaccination. In TCRdb, the 5' RACE reads were re-called with MiXCR into one record per CDR3 protein. The sample yields 250,000 or so distinct CDR3 sequences, more than 3.5% seen once. The specimen was PBMCs, collected 15 days after the yellow fever booster vaccination. These receptors were collected from a man aged 18 to 29 who received the YFV17D yellow fever vaccine. CDR3s include the opening cysteine and the closing phenylalanine or tryptophan. The D gene is left open where the match is weak. Clone size is given for some rows only: seen once, a few or many times, or a class if the clone is expanded.

CDR3 | DNA | V | size | J | D
CASSHGGDFTDTQYF | TGTGCCAGCAGCCACGGAGGGGACTTCACAGATACGCAGTATTTT | TRBV4-2 | many | TRBJ2-3 | NA
CASSQGGTPGANVLTF | TGTGCCAGCAGCCAGGGCGGGACGCCTGGGGCCAACGTCCTGACTTTC | TRBV3-1 | many | TRBJ2-6 | NA
CASSFRDRRDTQYF | TGTGCCAGCAGCTTTAGGGACCGAAGGGATACGCAGTATTTT | TRBV5-6 | many | TRBJ2-3 | NA
CASSILTSSDTQYF | TGTGCCAGCAGCATATTGACTAGCTCAGATACGCAGTATTTT | TRBV7-2 | many | TRBJ2-3 | TRBD2
CASSPEGLAYNEQFF | TGTGCCAGCAGCCCGGAGGGACTAGCCTACAATGAGCAGTTCTTC | TRBV5-4 | many | TRBJ2-1 | TRBD2
CSVRDGNTGELFF | TGCAGCGTCCGAGACGGAAACACCGGGGAGCTGTTTTTT | TRBV29-1 | many | TRBJ2-2 | NA
CASSRPGSGIYEQYF | TGTGCCAGCAGCCGTCCGGGATCAGGTATATACGAGCAGTACTTC | TRBV7-9 | many | TRBJ2-7 | NA
CSAKRQGADQPQHF | TGCAGTGCTAAGAGACAGGGGGCAGATCAGCCCCAGCATTTT | TRBV20-1 | many | TRBJ1-5 | TRBD1
CSARMTGEGGYTF | TGCAGTGCTAGAATGACAGGGGAGGGTGGCTACACCTTC | TRBV20-1 | many | TRBJ1-2 | TRBD1
CASSLEPSGLYNEQFF | TGTGCCAGCAGCTTAGAACCCAGCGGGCTCTACAATGAGCAGTTCTTC | TRBV7-9 | many | TRBJ2-1 | NA
CASTPGLAGGTGTDTQYF | TGTGCCAGCACCCCGGGGCTAGCGGGGGGCACCGGCACAGATACGCAGTATTTT | TRBV6-2/TRBV6-3 | many | TRBJ2-3 | TRBD2
CASSDEAGEGNEQFF | TGTGCCAGCAGCGACGAGGCGGGGGAAGGTAATGAGCAGTTCTTC | TRBV6-4 | many | TRBJ2-1 | TRBD2
CASSVGGGHFNEQFF | TGTGCCAGCAGCGTAGGCGGGGGACACTTCAATGAGCAGTTCTTC | TRBV9 | many | TRBJ2-1 | NA
CASSFTGNTEAFF | TGTGCCAGCAGCTTTACAGGGAACACTGAAGCTTTCTTT | TRBV7-9 | many | TRBJ1-1 | NA
CASSSGSGADYNEQFF | TGTGCCAGCAGCTCCGGGAGTGGAGCGGACTACAATGAGCAGTTCTTC | TRBV4-2 | many | TRBJ2-1 | NA
CASSYSVRQPQHF | TGTGCCAGCAGTTACTCGGTCCGCCAGCCCCAGCATTTT | TRBV6-5 | many | TRBJ1-5 | NA
CSVEESGSGNTIYF | TGCAGCGTTGAAGAGTCGGGTTCTGGAAACACCATATATTTT | TRBV29-1 | many | TRBJ1-3 | NA
CASSLKVPNTGELFF | TGTGCCAGCAGCCTTAAAGTCCCAAACACCGGGGAGCTGTTTTTT | TRBV7-9 | many | TRBJ2-2 | NA
CASSIGTEAFF | TGTGCCAGCAGTATAGGGACAGAAGCTTTCTTT | TRBV12-3/TRBV12-4 | many | TRBJ1-1 | NA
CASSWTGAQETQYF | TGCGCCAGCAGCTGGACAGGGGCCCAAGAGACCCAGTACTTC | TRBV5-1 | few | TRBJ2-5 | TRBD1
CASRDEDRLNQPQHF | TGTGCCAGCAGGGACGAGGACAGGCTGAATCAGCCCCAGCATTTT | TRBV12-3/TRBV12-4 | many | TRBJ1-5 | TRBD1
CASGHPENRHGYTF | TGCGCCAGCGGCCACCCGGAAAACAGGCATGGCTACACCTTC | TRBV5-1 | many | TRBJ1-2 | NA
CASSLGQAGGMFGAFF | TGTGCCAGCAGTTTAGGTCAGGCAGGGGGCATGTTCGGAGCTTTCTTT | TRBV12-3/TRBV12-4 | many | TRBJ1-1 | TRBD1
CSASLQGGNQPQHF | TGCAGTGCTAGCCTTCAGGGGGGCAATCAGCCCCAGCATTTT | TRBV20-1 | many | TRBJ1-5 | TRBD1
CASSQSQSGGAENEQFF | TGTGCCAGCAGCCAATCCCAAAGCGGGGGGGCCGAAAATGAGCAGTTCTTC | TRBV3-1 | many | TRBJ2-1 | TRBD2
CATLGRSENIQYF | TGTGCCACCTTGGGGAGATCGGAAAACATTCAGTACTTC | TRBV12-3/TRBV12-4 | many | TRBJ2-4 | NA
CASSYDPGEQFF | TGCGCCAGCAGCTACGACCCGGGGGAGCAGTTCTTC | TRBV5-1 | NA | TRBJ2-1 | NA
CAGSLRDRGYTF | TGTGCCGGCAGTTTGAGGGATAGGGGCTACACCTTC | TRBV28 | NA | TRBJ1-2 | NA
CASSLDRVNSPLHF | TGTGCCAGCAGCTTGGACAGGGTAAATTCACCCCTCCACTTT | TRBV5-4 | NA | TRBJ1-6 | NA
CASSLGPGLGTEAFF | TGCGCCAGCAGCTTGGGTCCGGGGTTGGGCACTGAAGCTTTCTTT | TRBV5-1 | many | TRBJ1-1 | NA
CSAGDSYEQYF | TGCAGTGCGGGGGACTCCTACGAGCAGTACTTC | TRBV20-1 | many | TRBJ2-7 | NA
CAISERESSYNEQFF | TGTGCCATCAGTGAACGTGAGAGCTCCTACAATGAGCAGTTCTTC | TRBV10-3 | NA | TRBJ2-1 | NA
CSANTQGGSPLHF | TGCAGTGCTAATACACAGGGTGGGTCACCCCTCCACTTT | TRBV20-1 | many | TRBJ1-6 | NA
CASSDSDRNEQFF | TGTGCCAGCAGTGACTCGGACAGGAATGAGCAGTTCTTC | TRBV6-4 | many | TRBJ2-1 | TRBD1
CASSQNRATDGDEQFF | TGCGCCAGCAGCCAGAACAGGGCGACCGACGGGGATGAGCAGTTCTTC | TRBV4-1 | many | TRBJ2-1 | NA
CASSYPGHPNTEAFF | TGTGCCAGCTCATATCCGGGACACCCGAACACTGAAGCTTTCTTT | TRBV18 | many | TRBJ1-1 | NA
CASSYPGQGTYEQYF | TGTGCCAGCAGTTATCCAGGACAGGGTACCTACGAGCAGTACTTC | TRBV6-5 | many | TRBJ2-7 | TRBD1
CTSSLGTPVEGQFF | TGCACCAGCAGCCTGGGGACTCCGGTCGAGGGGCAGTTCTTC | TRBV1 | many | TRBJ2-1 | NA
CASSQESRGSGYTF | TGTGCCAGCAGCCAAGAATCTAGGGGTAGTGGCTACACCTTC | TRBV14 | many | TRBJ1-2 | NA
CASSVGQEDSPLHF | TGCGCCAGCAGCGTGGGACAGGAGGATTCACCCCTCCACTTT | TRBV5-1 | NA | TRBJ1-6 | TRBD1
CSVRSDGTPRTGELFF | TGCAGCGTTCGGTCCGACGGGACACCGAGGACCGGGGAGCTGTTTTTT | TRBV29-1 | many | TRBJ2-2 | NA
CSARAGTGTETQYF | TGCAGTGCTAGAGCCGGGACAGGGACAGAGACCCAGTACTTC | TRBV20-1 | many | TRBJ2-5 | TRBD1
CASSLPHLEGVEAFF | TGTGCCAGCAGTCTCCCCCACCTGGAGGGCGTTGAAGCTTTCTTT | TRBV13 | many | TRBJ1-1 | NA
CASSQESRVEWGELFF | TGCGCCAGCAGCCAAGAGTCCCGGGTTGAGTGGGGGGAGCTGTTTTTT | TRBV4-3 | many | TRBJ2-2 | NA
CASSLTLGALYEQYF | TGTGCCAGCAGCTTGACATTAGGGGCCCTCTACGAGCAGTACTTC | TRBV12-3/TRBV12-4 | many | TRBJ2-7 | NA
CASSYQRGGLYEQFF | TGTGCCAGCAGCTATCAGCGGGGGGGCCTGTATGAGCAGTTCTTC | TRBV7-3 | many | TRBJ2-1 | TRBD2
CASSDPGQGQSNEQFF | TGTGCCAGCAGTGATCCGGGACAGGGACAAAGCAATGAGCAGTTCTTC | TRBV6-4 | many | TRBJ2-1 | TRBD1
CASSLLAGANTGELFF | TGCGCCAGCAGCTTACTAGCGGGGGCGAACACCGGGGAGCTGTTTTTT | TRBV5-1 | many | TRBJ2-2 | TRBD2
CATSDRTSGGISYNEQFF | TGTGCCACCAGTGATCGGACTAGCGGGGGGATCTCCTACAATGAGCAGTTCTTC | TRBV24-1 | many | TRBJ2-1 | TRBD2
CASSVEQGGYNEQFF | TGTGCCAGCAGCGTAGAACAGGGCGGATACAATGAGCAGTTCTTC | TRBV9 | many | TRBJ2-1 | NA
CASSFSPGLSGGSEQFF | TGCGCCAGCAGCTTTTCTCCCGGACTATCGGGGGGGAGTGAGCAGTTCTTC | TRBV5-1 | many | TRBJ2-1 | TRBD2
CASSGTGAYTEAFF | TGCGCCAGCAGCGGGACAGGGGCCTACACTGAAGCTTTCTTT | TRBV5-1 | many | TRBJ1-1 | TRBD1